This T cell receptor beta chain was identified during a study of blood T cell repertoires in COVID-19. Study background: The analysed material was cDNA or gDNA that came from T cells, B-cell-depleted T cells, or PBMCs.

This clone was observed a single time. The protocol was immunoSEQ multiplex PCR, while the TCRdb copy is restricted to in-frame clones and leaves out a portion. The sample shows 100,000 to 150,000 clones, approximately 89% of them seen only once. V lost 4 bases to trimming and J lost 0 bases, with 18 bases between them. The V gene's germline CDR1 is SGHRS and CDR2 YFSETQ. The CDR3 consists of 17 residues. The chain combines TRBV5-1 with TRBJ2-3, with a tentative D call TRBD1 (6 bases). The sample was peripheral blood. The sequence was collected from a man aged 45-65 years with acute or convalescent COVID-19. CDR3 loop: CASSPLQDSASTDTQYF. The CDR3 nucleotides are TGCGCCAGCAGCCCGTTGCAGGACAGTGCTAGCACAGATACGCAGTATTTT.